Each of the 28 T cell receptor beta chains below was sequenced from the same sample in a study of T cell clonality in common variable immunodeficiency. TCRdb keeps only in-frame clones here, not all; method: immunoSEQ multiplex PCR. The sample contains 60,000 to 75,000 clones, none of them singletons. The material sequenced was peripheral blood mononuclear cells. These receptors were taken from a person aged 18 to 75 in good health.

This clone was seen many times. Coverage ceases 3 residues before the CDR3 finishes, and the germline J gene fills in the end. The chain is built from TRBV7-3 and TRBJ2-3; TRBD2 matches at 8 bases. The CDR3 is 16 residues long. CDR1 SGHTA and CDR2 FQGTGA come from the germline V gene. V was pared by 5 bases and J by 2 bases, with 9 bases of the junction left unmatched. The CDR3 protein is CASSPGTSRDTDTQYF. Partial CDR3 DNA: TGTGCCAGCAGCCCTGGGACTAGTAGGGACACAGATACG.

This clone was seen many times. The chain's CDR3 is CASSMGLVREAGELFF. The covered CDR3 bases are TGTGCCAGTAGTATGGGACTAGTTCGGGAGGCCGGGGAG. V gene TRBV19 combines with J gene TRBJ2-2; 8 positions agree with TRBD2. The missing CDR3 end, 3 residues past where the read stops, is filled in from the germline J gene. This CDR3 spans 16 amino acids. The V gene's germline CDR1 is LNHDA and CDR2 SQIVND (reference sequence). The J segment lost 6 bases and the V segment lost 3 bases, leaving 9 bases of the junction unmatched.

This clone was seen ten or more times. The CDR3 is cut off 3 residues early in the read; its end comes from the germline J gene. V and J are TRBV7-6 and TRBJ2-7; tentative D call: TRBD1 (6 bases). The germline V and J ends were trimmed by 5 bases and 1 base, with 15 bases remaining between them. Germline assignment: CDR1 SGHVS and CDR2 FNYEAQ. The CDR3 loop spans 15 amino acids. CDR3 loop: CASSQTGGQSYEQYF. The sequenced CDR3 bases are TGTGCCAGCAGCCAGACAGGTGGGCAATCCTACGAG.

The table lists this clone with many counts. The read comes to an end 3 residues before the CDR3 does, leaving the germline J gene to fill in the end. The rearrangement uses TRBV20-1 and TRBJ1-2; D is perhaps TRBD1 (6 bases). This CDR3 has 16 residues. Germline V gene sequence: CDR1 DFQATT, CDR2 SNEGSKA (reference sequence). V lost 1 base and J 2 bases, leaving 17 bases between the germline ends. The CDR3 DNA, read in part, is TGCAGTGCTAGAGCCCTGGAGGGGGAGGGGAACTATGGC. Protein: CSARALEGEGNYG. The whole CDR3 sequence is CSARALEGEGNYGYTF.

This clone was seen at least ten times. The read terminates 3 residues before the CDR3 end, so the remaining end is supplied by the germline J gene. The V and J genes are TRBV4-1 and TRBJ1-1, with 7 bases identical to TRBD1. Germline CDR1 and CDR2: MGHRA and YSYEKL. The CDR3 extends over 15 amino acids. With V trimmed by 4 bases and J by 4 bases, 9 bases remained unmatched. CDR3 residues: CASSPSRGGATEAFF. The CDR3 bases that were read are TGCGCCAGCAGCCCGTCAAGAGGGGGCGCCACTGAA.

This clone was detected many times. With the read ending 3 residues before the CDR3 end, the germline J gene is used to fill in that end. The V and J genes are TRBV13 and TRBJ2-7; 7 bases are shared with TRBD2. After removal of 3 bases from V and 4 bases from J, the junction contained 12 bases not matched to a gene. Germline CDR1 is PRHDT and CDR2 is FYEKMQ (reference sequence). This CDR3 region has 16 residues. The part of the CDR3 DNA that was read is TGTGCCAGCAGCTTCCACGGGGGGTCCGGGGGGTACGAG. Translating gives CASSFHGGSGGYE. The entire CDR3 protein is CASSFHGGSGGYEQYF. Filled out from reference TRBV13 and TRBJ2-7, the complete variable domain reads AAGVIQSPRHLIKEKRETATLKCYPIPRHDTVYWYQQGPGQDPQFLISFYEKMQSDKGSIPDRFSAQQFSDYHSELNMSSLELGDSALYFCASSFHGGSGGYEQYFGPGTRLTVT.

This clone was recorded at least ten times. Sequencing ends 3 residues short of the CDR3 end; the germline J gene provides the rest. This chain links TRBV2 with TRBJ2-7; TRBD2 agrees at 12 bases. This CDR3 spans 13 amino acids. Germline loops: CDR1 SNHLY, CDR2 FYNNEI. After removal of 10 bases from V and 2 bases from J, the junction contained 3 bases not matched to a gene. The CDR3 DNA, read in part, is TGTGCCATCGGACTAGCGGGGACCTACGAG. Translating it yields CAIGLAGTYE. The CDR3 in its entirety is CAIGLAGTYEQYF. Variable domain in full (rest from reference TRBV2 and TRBJ2-7): EPEVTQTPSHQVTQMGQEVILRCVPISNHLYFYWYRQILGQKVEFLVSFYNNEISEKSEIFDDQFSVERPDGSNFTLKIRSTKLEDSAMYFCAIGLAGTYEQYFGPGTRLTVT.

At least ten counts were recorded for this clone. The sequence runs out 3 residues before the end of the CDR3; the remainder is reconstructed from the germline J gene. The chain couples TRBV6-4 to TRBJ1-1, with D perhaps TRBD1 (6 bases). The length of the CDR3 is 13 residues. The ends were cut back, 6 bases at V and 2 bases at J, with 10 bases in the middle. Germline V lookup: CDR1 MRHNA, CDR2 SNTAGT. The CDR3 reads CASRSQGNTEAFF. CDR3 DNA, as far as it was read: TGTGCCAGCAGATCACAGGGTAACACTGAA.

This clone was recorded many times. The sequence runs out 3 residues before the end of the CDR3; the remainder is reconstructed from the germline J gene. The rearrangement links TRBV18 to TRBJ2-1; TRBD2 is a possible D gene (5 bases). Germline lookup yields CDR1 KGHSH and CDR2 LQKENI. Trimming took 2 bases from V and 8 from J, leaving 10 bases between them. This CDR3 comprises 13 residues. The CDR3 bases that were read are TGTGCCAGCTCACCATCAGGACTGGATGAG. It specifies CASSPSGLDE. The whole CDR3 protein reads CASSPSGLDEQFF.

This clone was counted ten times or more. The read ends 3 residues shy of where the CDR3 ends; the end is completed using the germline J gene. The chain carries TRBV6-2 or TRBV6-3 and TRBJ1-1; D perhaps matches TRBD1 (5 bases). V shed 0 bases and J shed 0 bases, with 11 bases lying between them. In germline, CDR1 is MNHEY, CDR2 SVGEGT. The CDR3 extends over 16 amino acids. Incomplete CDR3 DNA: TGTGCCAGCAGTTACTCGGCGGCAGGGATGAACACTGAA. Residues: CASSYSAAGMNTE. The complete CDR3 reads CASSYSAAGMNTEAFF.

This clone was seen at least ten times. The read finishes 3 residues shy of the CDR3 end, and the germline J gene is used to complete it. This chain connects TRBV20-1 to TRBJ2-3, with a weak D call TRBD1 (5 bases). The germline gives CDR1 DFQATT, CDR2 SNEGSKA (reference sequence). V lost 5 bases to trimming and J lost 4 bases, with 16 bases between them. The CDR3 has 14 amino acids. This chain's CDR3 is CSAAPPREADTQYF. The part of the CDR3 DNA that was read is TGCAGTGCTGCCCCCCCCAGGGAAGCAGATACG.

This clone has at least ten counts. The CDR3 end lies 3 residues beyond the end of the read and is filled in from the germline J gene. The chain uses TRBV20-1 and TRBJ1-2; 10 bases align to TRBD1. The CDR3 consists of 15 residues. After removal of 1 base from V and 1 base from J, the junction contained 3 bases not matched to a gene. Germline V gene data show CDR1 as DFQATT and CDR2 as SNEGSKA (reference sequence). CDR3 bases read: TGCAGTGCTAGAGGGACAGGGGGTTTTAACTATGGC. It encodes CSARGTGGFNYG. In full, the CDR3 is CSARGTGGFNYGYTF.

At least ten counts were recorded for this clone. The read halts 3 residues ahead of the CDR3 end, with the missing end drawn from the germline J gene. The chain joins TRBV13 to TRBJ2-2, with 9 positions matching TRBD2. The V gene's germline CDR1 is PRHDT and CDR2 FYEKMQ (reference sequence). There are 16 residues in the CDR3. The ends lost 3 bases at V and 4 bases at J; junction bases unmatched: 6. CDR3 DNA, as far as it was read: TGTGCCAGCAGCTTCGGGACTAGCAGAGGCACCGGGGAG. Protein product: CASSFGTSRGTGE. The whole CDR3 protein reads CASSFGTSRGTGELFF.

This clone was counted many times. The CDR3 extends 3 residues past the end of the read, so its final part is completed from the germline J gene. The chain combines TRBV4-1 with TRBJ2-7; TRBD2 matches 9 bases. This CDR3 spans 15 amino acids. Germline CDR1 MGHRA, CDR2 YSYEKL. Losses at the gene ends were 0 bases for V and 2 bases for J; bases not matched to a gene: 2. The CDR3 region is CASSQDLAGPYEQYF. The CDR3 DNA, read in part, is TGCGCCAGCAGCCAAGATCTAGCGGGACCCTACGAG.

This clone was observed at least ten times. The DNA ends 3 residues before the CDR3 does, and the rest of the CDR3 is filled in from the germline J gene. J is TRBJ1-1 and V is TRBV13, with TRBD1 as a possible D gene (5 bases). V lost 3 bases, J lost 1 base, and 12 bases lay in between. CDR3 size: 15 residues. From germline, CDR1 is PRHDT and CDR2 FYEKMQ (reference sequence). Incomplete CDR3 DNA: TGTGCCAGCAGCTTTTGGGGGGGAGAGAACACTGAA. This codes for CASSFWGGENTE. The entire CDR3 reads CASSFWGGENTEAFF.

This clone was seen many times. The read gets to within 3 residues of the CDR3 end, and the germline J gene fills in the rest. The rearrangement joins TRBV20-1 to TRBJ2-3, with a tentative D call TRBD1 (6 bases). The germline V gene encodes CDR1 DFQATT and CDR2 SNEGSKA (reference sequence). The CDR3 consists of 15 residues. With 6 bases removed from V and 1 base from J, the gap between germline ends came to 17 bases. The CDR3: CSATTRRGGTDTQYF. CDR3 DNA, as far as it was read: TGCAGTGCCACCACTCGCAGGGGCGGCACAGATACG.

In its sample, this clone was seen many times. One end of the junction does not line up with germline, which may come from a read error. The read comes to an end 3 residues before the CDR3 does, leaving the germline J gene to fill in the end. This chain links TRBV4-2 with TRBJ2-7, with D unresolved. Germline CDR1 is LGHNA and CDR2 is YNFKEQ. The CDR3 loop spans 13 amino acids. Here the CDR3 reads CASSPRRAYEQYF. The part of the CDR3 DNA that was read is TGCGCCAGCAGCCCACGCCGGGCCTACGAG.

This clone was counted many times. Coverage ceases 3 residues before the CDR3 finishes, and the germline J gene fills in the end. J is TRBJ2-1 and V is TRBV2; 9 positions match TRBD1. The V gene's germline CDR1 is SNHLY and CDR2 FYNNEI. There are 15 residues in the CDR3. V was clipped by 3 bases and J by 4 bases; unmatched bases: 4. The CDR3 bases that were read are TGTGCCAGCAGTGAGACAGGGGGAGTGTACAATGAG. Its protein is CASSETGGVYNE. The CDR3 reads in full as CASSETGGVYNEQFF.

This clone was picked up many times. CDR3 bases read: TGTGCCAGCAATCAGGAGACTAGCGGATCCTACGAG. Protein: CASNQETSGSYE. The full CDR3 protein reads CASNQETSGSYEQYF. The rearrangement joins TRBV2 to TRBJ2-7; 9 nucleotides line up with TRBD2. The read comes to an end 3 residues before the CDR3 does, leaving the germline J gene to fill in the end. Trimming took 7 bases from V and 1 from J; bases not matched to a gene: 8. CDR1 and CDR2 from the germline V gene are SNHLY and FYNNEI. The CDR3 totals 15 residues.

This clone occurred many times. The CDR3 end falls 3 residues outside the read, so it is completed with the germline J gene. The J gene is TRBJ1-1, the V gene TRBV20-1; D call uncertain. Germline V gives CDR1 DFQATT, CDR2 SNEGSKA (reference sequence). This CDR3 comprises 12 residues. The V and J ends lost 6 bases and 1 base respectively, with 9 bases between them. The CDR3 protein is CSAINRNTEAFF. The sequenced part of the CDR3 DNA is TGCAGTGCCATAAATAGGAACACTGAA.

This clone has ten or more counts. The CDR3 reads CASSQQSGDNEQFF. The part of the CDR3 DNA that was read is TGTGCCAGCTCACAACAAAGCGGAGACAATGAG. J is TRBJ2-1 and V is TRBV18; D is perhaps TRBD2 (5 bases). The CDR3 is cut off 3 residues early in the read; its end comes from the germline J gene. The CDR3 spans 14 residues. V lost 4 bases to trimming and J lost 5 bases, with 12 bases between them. From germline, CDR1 is KGHSH and CDR2 LQKENI.

This clone was counted only a few times. Read data end 3 residues before the CDR3 end; the end is taken from the germline J gene. The genes are TRBV6-2 or TRBV6-3 and TRBJ2-5; 13 positions agree with TRBD2. Germline assignment: CDR1 MNHEY and CDR2 SVGEGT. Unmatched junction bases numbered 4, after V lost 2 bases and J lost 4 bases. CDR3 size: 16 residues. The CDR3 reads CASSYLGLAGVETQYF. CDR3 bases read: TGTGCCAGCAGTTACCTCGGACTAGCGGGAGTAGAGACC.

This clone was seen at least ten times. The missing CDR3 end, 3 residues past where the read stops, is filled in from the germline J gene. The chain uses TRBV6-2 or TRBV6-3 and TRBJ1-2, with TRBD1 matching over 8 bases. Germline CDR1 reads MNHEY; CDR2 reads SVGEGT. This CDR3 is 13 amino acids long. The CDR3 is CASSFRGRGNYTF. The CDR3 bases that were read are TGTGCCAGCAGTTTCAGGGGGCGCGGAAAC.

This clone was recorded many times. The CDR3 end is not reached by the read, which stops 3 residues before it; the germline J gene fills it in. The chain carries TRBV28 and TRBJ2-7, with 8 bases identical to TRBD2. The V gene end was trimmed by 6 bases and the J gene end by 1 base; junction bases not matched to a gene: 11. This CDR3 is built from 16 residues. Germline V gene sequence: CDR1 MDHEN, CDR2 SYDVKM. The CDR3: CASRTPGAGGSYEQYF. The sequenced CDR3 bases are TGTGCCAGCAGGACCCCAGGGGCGGGAGGTTCCTACGAG.

This clone was observed at least ten times. The read falls 3 residues short of the CDR3 end, and the missing part is taken from the germline J gene. This sequence joins TRBV20-1 and TRBJ2-7; D is perhaps TRBD1 (5 bases). The length of the CDR3 is 14 residues. Germline V gene sequence: CDR1 DFQATT, CDR2 SNEGSKA (reference sequence). V shed 3 bases and J shed 0 bases, with 12 bases lying between them. CDR3 DNA, as far as it was read: TGCAGTGCTAGCCGCAGGACAAGCTCCTACGAG. This gives the protein CSASRRTSSYE. The whole CDR3 protein is CSASRRTSSYEQYF.

This clone has a count of ten or more. Here the CDR3 reads CSVVLAGGSTDTQYF. The sequenced part of the CDR3 DNA is TGCAGCGTTGTACTAGCGGGAGGGAGCACAGATACG. The rearrangement uses TRBV29-1 and TRBJ2-3; 13 positions agree with TRBD2. The read ends 3 residues early relative to the CDR3; the germline J gene fills the gap. This CDR3 region has 15 residues. Germline V lookup: CDR1 SQVTM, CDR2 ANQGSEA. V shed 4 bases and J 0 bases; nucleotides not matched to a gene: 1.

With regard to this clone: The read terminates 3 residues before the CDR3 end, so the remaining end is supplied by the germline J gene. This chain uses TRBV2 with TRBJ2-5; a possible D gene is TRBD2 (6 bases). This CDR3 spans 16 amino acids. Trimming shortened V by 2 bases and J by 0 bases, and 13 bases separated the two germline ends. Germline V gives CDR1 SNHLY, CDR2 FYNNEI. The CDR3 spells CASSESAGRYQETQYF. CDR3 DNA (partial): TGTGCCAGCAGTGAAAGTGCGGGAAGGTACCAAGAGACC.

This clone has a handful of counts. Read data end 3 residues before the CDR3 end; the end is taken from the germline J gene. The chain recombines TRBV6-2 or TRBV6-3 with TRBJ2-7; the D gene is possibly TRBD1 (5 bases). The germline gives CDR1 MNHEY, CDR2 SVGEGT. The CDR3 spans 12 residues. With 6 bases removed from V and 3 bases from J, the gap between germline ends came to 9 bases. The CDR3 DNA, read in part, is TGTGCCAGCAGAGACAGATACTACGAG. Translation gives CASRDRYYE. The complete CDR3 reads CASRDRYYEQYF.